The T cell receptor (beta chain) under discussion was sequenced for a study of cytomegalovirus exposure and HLA in healthy donors. The V gene lost 0 bases and the J gene lost 7 bases, with 11 bases spanning the gap. The germline gives CDR1 SGDLS, CDR2 YYNGEE. This CDR3 spans 14 amino acids. Study observations and caveats: Fewer N-insertions than the approximately 610-donor mean were reportedly shown by an Asian-associated ancestry cluster in a later analysis.

This clone was observed a handful of times. Its antigen remains unidentified. Use of 60 Vbeta and 13 Jbeta primers characterized the PCR. The repertoire was sequenced with immunoSEQ multiplex PCR; TCRdb's copy has only in-frame clones and lacks some. This table has 220,000 or so clones, under 80% appearing once. The source is a woman aged 25 to 39 in good health and CMV-seronegative. The V and J genes are TRBV9 and TRBJ1-5; D is unresolved. Material: PBMCs. CDR3: CASSVGRAGQPQHF. The CDR3 DNA reads as TGTGCCAGCAGCGTAGGTCGGGCGGGACAGCCCCAGCATTTT.